A single sample is the source of the 5 T cell receptor beta chains below, sequenced in a study of T cell repertoires in cytomegalovirus infection. Via MiXCR, TCRdb re-called the reads, giving one row per CDR3 protein. The data contain 700,000 to 850,000 distinct CDR3 sequences, over 25% of them singletons. These receptors have no known antigen. The sample here was cultured CD8+ T cells from PBMCs, taken from culture after CMV antigen stimulation. The receptors come from a human donor in good health (CMV status not recorded). Some clones in this sample may be carry-over from other donors' samples.

The CDR3 loop reads CASRVDGRTYNEQFF. DNA for the CDR3: TGTGCCAGCAGAGTGGACGGAAGAACCTACAATGAGCAGTTCTTC. The V gene is TRBV27, the J gene TRBJ2-1; D unresolved. The CDR3 spans 15 residues. CDR1 and CDR2 (germline): MNHEY, SMNVEV (reference sequence). The germline V and J ends were trimmed by 6 bases and 2 bases, with 14 bases remaining between them.

In this sample, this clonotype turned up once. The chain employs TRBV11-2 and TRBJ1-3, with D unresolved. CDR1 SGHAT and CDR2 FQNNGV come from the germline V gene. This CDR3 comprises 17 residues. With 11 bases removed from V and 0 bases from J, the gap between germline ends came to 23 bases. The DNA of the CDR3 is TGTGCCGGTTACTCACCCCTTGGACGAAGCTCTGGAAACACCATATATTTT. Protein: CAGYSPLGRSSGNTIYF. Drawing the rest from reference TRBV11-2 and TRBJ1-3, the complete variable domain is EAGVAQSPRYKIIEKRQSVAFWCNPISGHATLYWYQQILGQGPKLLIQFQNNGVVDDSQLPKDRFSAERLKGVDSTLKIQPAKLEDSAVYLCAGYSPLGRSSGNTIYFGEGSWLTVV.

This chain connects TRBV9 to TRBJ2-6; 10 bases are a match to TRBD1. Germline CDR1 is SGDLS and CDR2 is YYNGEE. Trimming at V came to 0 bases and at J to 4 bases, leaving 22 bases not matched to a gene. The CDR3 loop spans 23 amino acids. DNA of the CDR3: TGTGCCAGCAGCGTAGGCCCACCGATACCGGGACAGGGGACTCTCGGGGGGGCCAACGTCCTGACTTTC. Encoded protein: CASSVGPPIPGQGTLGGANVLTF.

V is TRBV6-5 and J is TRBJ1-3; D unresolved. In germline, CDR1 is MNHEY, CDR2 SVGAGI. CDR3 length: 15 residues. V gave up 0 bases and J gave up 0 bases, with 6 bases separating them. The DNA for the CDR3 is TGTGCCAGCAGTTACTCCGCAGCCTCTGGAAACACCATATATTTT. Protein product: CASSYSAASGNTIYF.

The chain joins TRBV19 to TRBJ2-1; 7 nucleotides align to TRBD1. The V gene end was trimmed by 1 base and the J gene end by 5 bases; junction bases not matched to a gene: 2. The CDR3 has 14 residues. Germline V CDR1 and CDR2: LNHDA, SQIVND (reference sequence). CDR3 DNA sequence: TGTGCCAGTAGTATAGCGGACAGGAACAATGAGCAGTTCTTC. It yields the protein CASSIADRNNEQFF.